This TCR beta chain originates from a study of shared clonotypes between healthy human individuals. Assay: immunoSEQ multiplex PCR; the TCRdb copy retains only in-frame clones and omits some. The sample consists of roughly 2,300,000 clones, around 92% of them appearing once. Trimming removed 4 bases from V and 4 bases from J, with 11 bases in between. CDR3 size: 14 residues. CDR1 SGHDT and CDR2 YYEEEE come from the germline V gene. Study conclusions and caveats: Several donors held about 5% of naive CD4 clonotypes in common. Despite large depth, sorted-subset datasets appeared incompletely sequenced.

The donors were adults (healthy and HIV-negative) with no recent acute infections or vaccinations. Concerning this clone itself: Its antigen is still unknown.

Input material: naive CD4+ T cells from PBMCs. Subset here: CD45RA+ positively selected. This receptor was taken from a man aged 18-30 years in good health. Some clones in this sample may be carry-over from other donors' samples. V is TRBV5-6 and J is TRBJ1-4, with D unresolved. The CDR3 region is CASSGGLGNEKLFF. CDR3 nucleotides: TGTGCCAGCAGCGGTGGGTTAGGTAATGAAAAACTGTTTTTT.